The present T cell receptor beta chain was sequenced within a study of cytomegalovirus exposure and HLA in healthy donors. Study in general: Unique TCR beta sequences numbering 95 million to 130 million came from 190 million or so T cells in an earlier analysis.

Between the trimmed V and J ends, which lost 5 bases and 4 bases, there was a span of 9 bases. This CDR3 has 13 residues. CDR1 is MDHEN and CDR2 is SYDVKM in the germline V gene. The PCR ran on 60 Vbeta and 13 Jbeta primers. Repertoires were generated with immunoSEQ multiplex PCR, while TCRdb's copy carries only in-frame clones and drops some. The data contain about 140,000 clones, over 80% of them singletons. This clone was observed once. Sequenced: PBMCs. The receptor was derived from a female donor in good health and CMV-seronegative. The chain couples TRBV28 to TRBJ1-5, with D possibly being TRBD1 (6 bases). CDR3 protein: CASSEGGNQPQHF. The CDR3 DNA sequence: TGTGCCAGCAGTGAGGGGGGGAATCAGCCCCAGCATTTT.